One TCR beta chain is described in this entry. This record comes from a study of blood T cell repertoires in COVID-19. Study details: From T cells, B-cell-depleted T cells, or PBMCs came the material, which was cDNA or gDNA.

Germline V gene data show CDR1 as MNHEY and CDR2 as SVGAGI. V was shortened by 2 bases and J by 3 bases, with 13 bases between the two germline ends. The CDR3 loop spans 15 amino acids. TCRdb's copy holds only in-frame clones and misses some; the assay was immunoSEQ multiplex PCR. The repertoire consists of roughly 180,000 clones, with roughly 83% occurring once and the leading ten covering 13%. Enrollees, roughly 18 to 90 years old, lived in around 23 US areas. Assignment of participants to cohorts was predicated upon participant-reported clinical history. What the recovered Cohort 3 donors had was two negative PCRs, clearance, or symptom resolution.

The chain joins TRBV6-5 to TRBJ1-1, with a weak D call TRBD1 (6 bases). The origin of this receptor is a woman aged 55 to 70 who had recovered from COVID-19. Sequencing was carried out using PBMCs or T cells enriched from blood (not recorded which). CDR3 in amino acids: CASSYGVGADTEAFF. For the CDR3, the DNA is TGTGCCAGCAGTTACGGTGTGGGGGCGGACACTGAAGCTTTCTTT.